The 14 T cell receptor beta chains presented below share a single source sample, sequenced in a study of molecular identifiers for immune sequencing clone quantification. TCRdb used MiXCR to reprocess the PCR reads, holding one entry per CDR3 protein. Among approximately 680,000 distinct CDR3 sequences listed, roughly 27% were seen once. The sequenced sample consisted of naive CD8+ T cells from blood, with Jurkat cell RNA spiked in. Subset of the sample: FACS-sorted CD8+CD4-CCR7+CD45RA+ naive T cells. The receptors stem from a human donor in good health. Some libraries in this study had Jurkat cell RNA spiked in.

This clonotype was seen ten or more times. The junction departs from the called germline gene at one end, perhaps through a read error. The V gene is TRBV4-3, the J gene TRBJ2-7, with D tentatively TRBD1 (6 bases). This CDR3 has 13 amino acids. Per germline, CDR1 LGHNA and CDR2 YSLEER. The CDR3 protein is CASSQGGSYEQYF. The CDR3, as DNA: TGTGCCAGCAGCCAAGGGGGCTCCTACGAGCAGTACTTC.

The V call is TRBV12-3 or TRBV12-4, the J call TRBJ2-1, with D possibly TRBD2 on 5 matching bases. Trimming stripped 4 bases from V and 15 bases from J, with 16 bases between. The CDR3 has 12 amino acids. CDR3 nucleotides: TGTGCCAGCAGTTGGGAATCTAGCCTGTTGTTCTTC. Encoded protein: CASSWESSLLFF.

This clonotype appeared a single time. This chain links TRBV12-2 with TRBJ2-7; TRBD1 was called by the table and not checked on the DNA. TRBV12-2 is listed as a pseudogene. The CDR3 consists of 14 residues. CDR3 loop: CSSRSPGVGYEQYF. The CDR3 DNA is TGTTCAAGTCGCTCCCCAGGGGTTGGGTACGAGCAGTACTTC.

Worth noting for this clonotype: Since a much larger clone is just one base distant, this may be a read error. V and J are TRBV4-3 and TRBJ2-7; D is ambiguous. Germline CDR1 and CDR2: LGHNA and YSLEER. The CDR3 runs 16 residues. The CDR3 sequence is CASSLSRTPSSDEQYF. The DNA of the CDR3 is TGCGCCAGCAGCCTGTCTCGGACGCCAAGCTCCGACGAGCAGTACTTC.

Notes on this clonotype: This may arise from a read error, as a much more abundant clone is one base away. The chain carries TRBV7-9 and TRBJ2-3; possibly TRBD1 for D (6 bases). TRBJ1-5 explains the end of the DNA better; the J call may be wrong. The CDR3 is made up of 17 amino acids. The germline V gene has CDR1 SEHNR and CDR2 FQNEAQ (reference sequence). The CDR3 here is CASSSGRVQGPTDTQHF. CDR3 sequence (DNA): TGTGCCAGCAGCTCTGGGCGGGTACAGGGCCCCACAGATACGCAGCATTTT.

This clonotype has only one observation. A read error may explain this, as a much larger clone is one base away. V and J are TRBV7-9 and TRBJ2-3, with TRBD1 identical over 8 bases. The CDR3 is 14 amino acids. CDR1 and CDR2 from the germline V gene are SEHNR and FQNEAQ (reference sequence). CDR3 region: CASSRPTGEDAQYF. The CDR3 DNA reads TGTGCCAGCAGCCGCCCGACAGGGGAAGATGCGCAGTATTTT.

This clonotype was seen repeatedly, ten times or more. This chain connects TRBV24-1 to TRBJ1-1, with D maybe TRBD1 (5 bases). Trimming took 5 bases from V and 5 from J, leaving 11 bases between them. The CDR3 sequence is 13 residues long. From germline, CDR1 is KGHDR and CDR2 SFDVKD. CDR3: CATSVGGATEAFF. The CDR3 DNA is TGTGCCACCAGTGTGGGGGGTGCGACTGAAGCTTTCTTT.

As for this clonotype: With a much larger clone just one base away, this may be a read error. The chain couples TRBV29-1 to TRBJ2-7, with 10 nucleotides matching TRBD2. The CDR3 loop spans 15 amino acids. Trimming took 7 bases from V and 3 from J; bases not matched to a gene: 12. The V gene's germline CDR1 is SQVTM and CDR2 ANQGSEA. CDR3 coding DNA: TGCAGCGCCGAGAGACTAGCGGGCTCGTACTACGAGCAGTACTTC. It specifies CSAERLAGSYYEQYF.

This clonotype was recorded a few times. The chain couples TRBV6-6 to TRBJ2-2; D uncertain. Deletions cut 2 bases from V and 7 bases from J, with 14 bases between. The germline V gene encodes CDR1 MNHNY and CDR2 SVGAGI (reference sequence). This CDR3 contains 15 residues. The CDR3: CASSYPLGGDGELFF. In nucleotides, the CDR3 is TGTGCCAGCAGTTACCCCCTAGGTGGGGACGGGGAGCTGTTTTTT.

V gene TRBV4-3 combines with J gene TRBJ2-3, with 7 nucleotides matching TRBD2. After removal of 0 bases from V and 5 bases from J, the junction contained 5 bases not matched to a gene. CDR1 is LGHNA and CDR2 is YSLEER in the germline V gene. This CDR3 comprises 15 residues. CDR3 sequence reads: CASSQEGGVGDTQYF. The CDR3, as DNA: TGCGCCAGCAGCCAAGAGGGGGGGGTCGGAGATACGCAGTATTTT.

This clonotype was detected many times. J is TRBJ2-2 and V is TRBV7-6, with 10 bases that match TRBD2. The CDR3 consists of 16 residues. After removal of 5 bases from V and 1 base from J, the junction contained 4 bases not matched to a gene. The germline CDR1 and CDR2 sequences are SGHVS and FNYEAQ. CDR3 bases: TGTGCCAGCAGCCCCCGACTAGCGGGGAACACCGGGGAGCTGTTTTTT. Translating gives CASSPRLAGNTGELFF.

This clonotype has ten or more counts. The V and J genes are TRBV5-6 and TRBJ2-2; D not certain. There are 12 residues in the CDR3. Per the germline V gene, CDR1 is SGHDT and CDR2 is YYEEEE. Trimming removed 3 bases at V and 5 bases at J, with 5 bases between. CDR3 DNA sequence: TGTGCCAGCAGCTGGAGAACCGGGGAGCTGTTTTTT. It codes for CASSWRTGELFF.

This chain joins TRBV4-1 and TRBJ2-7; the D gene is possibly TRBD2 (5 bases). The CDR3 loop spans 15 amino acids. Trimming took off 3 bases at V and 3 bases at J, with 15 bases between the two ends. The germline gives CDR1 MGHRA, CDR2 YSYEKL. CDR3 residues: CASSHPRGSGYEQYF. The CDR3 DNA sequence: TGCGCCAGCAGCCACCCCCGAGGCAGCGGCTACGAGCAGTACTTC.

This clonotype was seen repeatedly, ten times or more. The CDR3, as DNA: TGTGCCAGCAGCCCGATGAGGGGGCCATACGGGCCCGGGGAGCTGTTTTTT. Translated: CASSPMRGPYGPGELFF. The chain has TRBV7-2 and TRBJ2-2; 7 bases match TRBD1. Trimming took 5 bases from V and 6 from J; bases not matched to a gene: 15. The CDR3 is 17 amino acids. Per the germline V gene, CDR1 is SGHTA and CDR2 is FQGNSA.